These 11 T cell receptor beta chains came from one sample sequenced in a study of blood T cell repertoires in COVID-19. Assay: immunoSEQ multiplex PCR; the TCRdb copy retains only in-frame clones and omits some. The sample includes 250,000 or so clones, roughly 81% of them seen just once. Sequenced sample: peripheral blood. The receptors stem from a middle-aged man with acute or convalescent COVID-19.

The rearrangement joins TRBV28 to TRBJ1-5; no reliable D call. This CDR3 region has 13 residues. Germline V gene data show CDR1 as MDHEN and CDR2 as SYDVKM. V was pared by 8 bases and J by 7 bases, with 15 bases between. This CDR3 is CASAGPGSQPQHF. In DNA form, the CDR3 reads TGTGCCAGCGCCGGCCCGGGTAGCCAGCCCCAGCATTTT. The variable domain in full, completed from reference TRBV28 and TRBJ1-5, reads DVKVTQSSRYLVKRTGEKVFLECVQDMDHENMFWYRQDPGLGLRLIYFSYDVKMKEKGDIPEGYSVSREKKERFSLILESASTNQTSMYLCASAGPGSQPQHFGDGTRLSIL.

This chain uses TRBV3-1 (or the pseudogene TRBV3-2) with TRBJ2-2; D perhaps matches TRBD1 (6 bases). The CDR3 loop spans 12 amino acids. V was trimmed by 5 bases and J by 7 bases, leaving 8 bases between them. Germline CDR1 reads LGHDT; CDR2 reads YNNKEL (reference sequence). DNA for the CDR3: TGTGCCAGCAGCACAGGGTACGGGGAGCTGTTTTTT. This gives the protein CASSTGYGELFF.

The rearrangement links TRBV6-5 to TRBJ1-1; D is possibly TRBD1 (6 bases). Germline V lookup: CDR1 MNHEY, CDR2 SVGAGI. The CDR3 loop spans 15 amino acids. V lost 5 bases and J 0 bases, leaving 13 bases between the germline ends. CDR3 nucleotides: TGTGCCAGCAGTAGGGGGGGGACATTGAACACTGAAGCTTTCTTT. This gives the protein CASSRGGTLNTEAFF.

The CDR3 coding sequence is TGTGCCAGCAGCCCCGGGGACCGGCGGGGGCTGTTTTTT. It encodes CASSPGDRRGLFF. This chain connects TRBV3-1 (or the pseudogene TRBV3-2) to TRBJ2-2; TRBD2 might be the D (6 bases). The CDR3 is 13 residues long. The germline V gene has CDR1 LGHDT and CDR2 YNNKEL (reference sequence). The germline V and J ends were trimmed by 4 bases and 13 bases, with 16 bases remaining between them.

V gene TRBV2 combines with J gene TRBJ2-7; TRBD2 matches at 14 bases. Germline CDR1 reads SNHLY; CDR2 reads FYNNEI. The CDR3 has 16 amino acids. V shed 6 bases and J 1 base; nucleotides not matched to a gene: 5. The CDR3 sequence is CASRQGLAGESYEQYF. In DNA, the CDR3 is TGTGCCAGCAGACAGGGACTAGCGGGAGAGTCCTACGAGCAGTACTTC.

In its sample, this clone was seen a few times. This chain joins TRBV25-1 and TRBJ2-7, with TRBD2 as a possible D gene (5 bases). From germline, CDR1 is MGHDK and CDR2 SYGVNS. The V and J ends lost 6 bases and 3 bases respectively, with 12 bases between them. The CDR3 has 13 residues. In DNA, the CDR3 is TGTGCCAGCAGCCGATTCGGGATCTACGAGCAGTACTTC. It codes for CASSRFGIYEQYF.

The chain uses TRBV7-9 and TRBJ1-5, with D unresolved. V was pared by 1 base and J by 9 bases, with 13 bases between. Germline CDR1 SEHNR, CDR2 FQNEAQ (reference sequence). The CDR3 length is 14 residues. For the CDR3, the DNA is TGTGCCAGCAGCTTAGATAACAGCTTCGCGCCCCAGCATTTT. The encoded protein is CASSLDNSFAPQHF.

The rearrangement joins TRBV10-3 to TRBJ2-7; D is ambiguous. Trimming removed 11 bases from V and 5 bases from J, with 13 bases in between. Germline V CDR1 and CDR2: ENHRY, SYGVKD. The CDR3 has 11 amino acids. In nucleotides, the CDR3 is TGTGCCGCCGGGTGGTTCGACGAGCAGTACTTC. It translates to CAAGWFDEQYF.

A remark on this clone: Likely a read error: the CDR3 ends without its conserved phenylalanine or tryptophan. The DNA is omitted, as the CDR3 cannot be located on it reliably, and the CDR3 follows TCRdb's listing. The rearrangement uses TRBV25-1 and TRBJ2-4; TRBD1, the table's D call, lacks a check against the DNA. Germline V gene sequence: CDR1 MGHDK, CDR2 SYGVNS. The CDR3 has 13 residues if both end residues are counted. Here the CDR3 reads CASSAIGQTQIPS.

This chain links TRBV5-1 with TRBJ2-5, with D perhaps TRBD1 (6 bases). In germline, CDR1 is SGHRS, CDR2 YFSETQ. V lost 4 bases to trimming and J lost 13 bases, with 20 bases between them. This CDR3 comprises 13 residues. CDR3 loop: CASSMRQADHGYF. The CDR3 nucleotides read TGCGCCAGCAGCATGAGACAGGCGGACCATGGGTACTTC.

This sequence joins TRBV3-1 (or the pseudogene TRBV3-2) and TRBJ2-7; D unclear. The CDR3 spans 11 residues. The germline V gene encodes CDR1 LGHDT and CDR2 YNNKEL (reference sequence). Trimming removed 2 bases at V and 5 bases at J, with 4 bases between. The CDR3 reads CASSQRDEQYF. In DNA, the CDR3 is TGTGCCAGCAGCCAACGGGACGAGCAGTACTTC.